Below are 30 T cell receptor beta chains sequenced from a single sample in a study of blood T cells in healthy people across ages (dated by TCRdb to between 2014 and 2017). Libraries were made using 5' RACE. TCRdb lists the instrument as Illumina HiSeq 2500. A second PCR of roughly 7 to 11 cycles was performed with a sample-barcoded 5' primer and a J-beta primer mix. TCRdb handled the public reads itself, with Q25 trimming in fastp and clone calling in MiXCR, and kept productive beta chains. Records with the same CDR3 protein are collapsed into one entry carrying the most frequent genes and DNA. The table for this sample lists 850,000 to 1,300,000 distinct CDR3 sequences; less than 50% of them were counted only once. The leading ten clones occupy 15% to 20% of the sample. The material sequenced was blood. The receptors shown here come from an older woman in good health.

This clonotype has more than one count but fewer than ten. This chain uses TRBV12-3 or TRBV12-4 with TRBJ2-7; 9 bases agree with TRBD2. The V segment lost 1 base and the J segment 11 bases; nucleotides outside the gene matches: 12. This CDR3 has 15 amino acids. The CDR3 is CASSLGAGGPSSEYF. The CDR3 coding sequence is TGTGCCAGCAGTTTAGGGGCGGGAGGGCCTTCCTCAGAGTACTTC.

The chain joins TRBV20-1 to TRBJ2-1; perhaps D is TRBD1 or TRBD2 (5 bases each). Germline-derived CDR1 and CDR2 are DFQATT and SNEGSKA (reference sequence). CDR3 length: 10 amino acids. The V end lost 3 bases, the J end lost 9 bases, and 6 bases lay between the germline ends. DNA for the CDR3: TGCAGTGCTAGGAGGGGTGAGCAGTTCTTC. It is translated as CSARRGEQFF.

This chain uses TRBV11-2 with TRBJ2-4; D may be TRBD1 or TRBD2 (5 bases each). The CDR3 is 18 amino acids. The germline CDR1 and CDR2 sequences are SGHAT and FQNNGV. V was clipped by 3 bases and J by 5 bases, with 23 bases between them. CDR3 DNA sequence: TGTGCCAGCAGCTTCAATTCCGGGGCCTCCGATCCAGAAAACATTCAGTACTTC. Translating it yields CASSFNSGASDPENIQYF.

This clonotype was recorded at least ten times. This rearrangement joins TRBV7-2 to TRBJ2-3, with D perhaps TRBD2 (5 bases). Trimming left V 2 bases short and J 1 base short, with 10 bases between. Germline values: CDR1 SGHTA, CDR2 FQGNSA. The length of the CDR3 is 15 residues. The CDR3 DNA sequence: TGTGCCAGCAGCTTATGGAGCGGCGGCACAGATACGCAGTATTTT. This translates into CASSLWSGGTDTQYF.

This clonotype was observed a few times. This sequence joins TRBV7-3 and TRBJ1-2, with 7 bases matching TRBD1. The CDR3 is 13 amino acids. With 6 bases clipped from V and 6 bases from J, the junction kept 7 bases outside the gene matches. Per germline, CDR1 SGHTA and CDR2 FQGTGA. CDR3 protein: CASSTGTVDGYTF. The DNA for the CDR3 is TGTGCCAGCAGTACCGGGACAGTGGATGGCTACACCTTC.

CDR3 DNA: TGTGCCAGCAGCCTCCACAGAGGGGGGCCGGACACCGGGGAGCTGTTTTTT. It yields the protein CASSLHRGGPDTGELFF. The genes are TRBV7-9 and TRBJ2-2, with D perhaps being TRBD1 or TRBD2 (6 bases each). Germline values: CDR1 SEHNR, CDR2 FQNEAQ (reference sequence). The V end was cut by 5 bases, the J end by 3 bases, with 19 bases between. CDR3 length: 17 residues.

This clonotype turned up a few times. V and J are TRBV9 and TRBJ2-5; D is perhaps TRBD1 or TRBD2 (6 bases each). The CDR3 consists of 15 residues. Germline V CDR1 and CDR2: SGDLS, YYNGEE. Trimming removed 2 bases at V and 2 bases at J, with 13 bases between. CDR3 DNA: TGTGCCAGCAGCGTTGGGGGCGGGATTCAAGAGACCCAGTACTTC. Translation: CASSVGGGIQETQYF.

This clonotype appeared many times. The genes are TRBV7-2 and TRBJ2-7; 7 bases align to TRBD2. V lost 3 bases, J lost 3 bases, and 8 bases stayed unmatched. The germline CDR1 and CDR2 sequences are SGHTA and FQGNSA. The CDR3 covers 15 residues. DNA of the CDR3: TGTGCCAGCAGCTTTCGGGGGGTAGACAACTACGAGCAGTACTTC. It codes for CASSFRGVDNYEQYF.

The rearrangement uses TRBV29-1 and TRBJ2-7; 8 bases align to TRBD2. J was trimmed by 3 bases and V by 7 bases; bases with no gene match: 11. The length of the CDR3 is 14 residues. Germline V gene sequence: CDR1 SQVTM, CDR2 ANQGSEA. The CDR3 is CSATSGSDVYEQYF. The CDR3 DNA follows: TGCAGCGCTACAAGCGGGAGCGACGTCTACGAGCAGTACTTC.

The chain has TRBV2 and TRBJ2-1; no firm D call. CDR3 length: 14 residues. Looked up from germline, CDR1 is SNHLY and CDR2 is FYNNEI. V gave up 0 bases and J gave up 4 bases, with 7 bases separating them. The chain's CDR3 is CASSEARAYNEQFF. CDR3 DNA sequence: TGTGCCAGCAGTGAAGCCCGGGCGTACAATGAGCAGTTCTTC.

The V gene is TRBV21-1, the J gene TRBJ1-2. TRBV21-1 is annotated as a pseudogene. This CDR3 has 12 residues. CDR3 amino acids: CASSRNNSGYTF. CDR3 nucleotide sequence: TGTGCCAGCAGCAGGAACAACTCTGGCTACACCTTC.

The rearrangement joins TRBV13 to TRBJ2-7; 13 nucleotides line up with TRBD2. The CDR3 has 16 residues. Germline trimming cut 5 bases from V and 5 bases from J; bases unmatched to any gene: 9. The germline CDR1 and CDR2 sequences are PRHDT and FYEKMQ (reference sequence). CDR3 region: CASSPRTSGSIHEQYF. The DNA of the CDR3 is TGTGCCAGCAGCCCTAGGACTAGCGGGAGCATCCACGAGCAGTACTTC.

A few counts support this clonotype. This chain's CDR3 is CASSPRGALGYTF. The CDR3 DNA reads as TGTGCCAGCAGCCCCCGTGGGGCATTGGGCTACACCTTC. The V call is TRBV11-2, the J call TRBJ1-2; a possible D gene is TRBD1 (5 bases). The CDR3 has 13 residues. CDR1 is SGHAT, CDR2 FQNNGV, per germline. V was pared by 5 bases and J by 8 bases, with 15 bases between.

The V and J genes are TRBV13 and TRBJ1-6, with 8 bases fitting TRBD1. Looked up from germline, CDR1 is PRHDT and CDR2 is FYEKMQ (reference sequence). This CDR3 has 14 residues. The ends lost 5 bases at V and 14 bases at J; junction bases unmatched: 11. CDR3 sequence (DNA): TGTGCCAGCAGCCCTGACAGGGGCGCAACGGCCCTCCACTTT. It encodes CASSPDRGATALHF.

The rearrangement uses TRBV24-1 and TRBJ2-7, with D hard to call. V was trimmed by 8 bases and J by 3 bases, leaving 13 bases between them. This CDR3 is built from 13 residues. CDR1 and CDR2 (germline): KGHDR, SFDVKD. This CDR3 reads CATIGPLIYEQYF. CDR3 nucleotides: TGTGCCACCATTGGGCCTTTGATCTACGAGCAGTACTTC.

The V and J genes are TRBV9 and TRBJ2-3, with 11 positions matching TRBD1. There are 16 residues in the CDR3. CDR1 and CDR2 from the germline V gene are SGDLS and YYNGEE. V dropped 5 bases and J dropped 4; count of bases not matched to a gene: 9. CDR3 sequence reads: CASSATGTGGADTQYF. The CDR3 DNA reads as TGTGCCAGCAGTGCGACCGGGACAGGGGGAGCAGATACGCAGTATTTT.

The rearrangement links TRBV6-1 to TRBJ2-5; 7 positions agree with TRBD2. CDR3 length: 14 amino acids. V dropped 3 bases and J dropped 5; count of bases not matched to a gene: 6. Germline lookup yields CDR1 MNHNS and CDR2 SASEGT. This CDR3 reads CASSELAGVETQYF. The CDR3 DNA is TGTGCCAGCAGTGAGCTTGCGGGAGTGGAGACCCAGTACTTC.

This rearrangement joins TRBV15 to TRBJ2-3; D is unresolved. V lost 1 base and J 2 bases, leaving 10 bases between the germline ends. Looked up from germline, CDR1 is LNHNV and CDR2 is YYDKDF (reference sequence). This CDR3 contains 15 residues. CDR3 residues: CATSRGEAITDTQYF. The DNA for the CDR3 is TGTGCCACCAGCAGAGGGGAAGCGATCACAGATACGCAGTATTTT.

The chain has TRBV6-1 and TRBJ2-6; D possibly corresponds to TRBD1 (6 bases). Trimming took 3 bases from V and 0 from J, leaving 15 bases between them. The V gene's germline CDR1 is MNHNS and CDR2 SASEGT. The CDR3 consists of 18 residues. CDR3 region: CASSEDWGLSSGANVLTF. The CDR3 DNA sequence: TGTGCCAGCAGTGAGGATTGGGGGCTTAGCTCTGGGGCCAACGTCCTGACTTTC.

The chain has TRBV7-9 and TRBJ2-7; 7 nucleotides agree with TRBD2. Germline CDR1 SEHNR, CDR2 FQNEAQ (reference sequence). This CDR3 has 18 residues. With V trimmed by 0 bases and J by 7 bases, 18 bases remained unmatched. Here the CDR3 reads CASSLASLAGLEYDEQYF. The CDR3, as DNA: TGTGCCAGCAGCTTAGCCAGTTTGGCTGGACTAGAATATGATGAGCAGTACTTC.

This rearrangement joins TRBV20-1 to TRBJ1-5; TRBD1 agrees at 8 bases. Germline V gene sequence: CDR1 DFQATT, CDR2 SNEGSKA (reference sequence). The CDR3 contains 15 residues. Unmatched junction bases numbered 7, after V lost 2 bases and J lost 4 bases. This CDR3 is CSARIRDRPNQPQHF. Written as DNA, the CDR3 is TGCAGTGCTAGAATCCGGGACAGGCCTAATCAGCCCCAGCATTTT.

The chain is built from TRBV12-3 or TRBV12-4 and TRBJ2-5; unclear D gene. The V gene lost 3 bases and the J gene lost 2 bases, with 13 bases spanning the gap. CDR3 size: 15 residues. DNA for the CDR3: TGTGCCAGCAGTTTGAGGATCAAGAGGCAAGAGACCCAGTACTTC. This encodes CASSLRIKRQETQYF.

Only one count was recorded for this clonotype. A clone one base away is much larger, so this may be a read error. V gene TRBV28 combines with J gene TRBJ2-3; unclear D gene. Trimming took off 6 bases at V and 8 bases at J, with 12 bases between the two ends. Germline V lookup: CDR1 MDHEN, CDR2 SYDVKM. The CDR3 has 12 amino acids. CDR3 coding DNA: TGTGCCAGCAGGCCCCTCGTTGGTACGCAGTATTTT. Translating it yields CASRPLVGTQYF.

This clonotype came up many times. The genes are TRBV4-1 and TRBJ2-7; possibly TRBD1 for D (6 bases). This CDR3 has 14 amino acids. V lost 3 bases to trimming and J lost 3 bases, with 12 bases between them. Germline CDR1 MGHRA, CDR2 YSYEKL. The CDR3 coding sequence is TGCGCCAGCAGCCAGCTGACAGGTAGCTACGAGCAGTACTTC. Its protein is CASSQLTGSYEQYF.

This clonotype was detected a few times. V gene TRBV6-5 combines with J gene TRBJ1-4; D may be TRBD1 (5 bases). The CDR3 totals 13 residues. V gave up 7 bases and J gave up 7 bases, with 13 bases separating them. Germline CDR1 MNHEY, CDR2 SVGAGI. CDR3 sequence (DNA): TGTGCCAGCACGGGGCGAGAGGGTGAAAAACTGTTTTTT. It is translated as CASTGREGEKLFF.

The chain recombines TRBV6-5 with TRBJ2-5, with TRBD1 identical over 7 bases. Matching the DNA end better, TRBJ2-7 makes the J call doubtful. The CDR3 is 13 residues long. Germline values: CDR1 MNHEY, CDR2 SVGAGI. CDR3: CASSVDRRTEQYF. As DNA, the CDR3 is TGTGCCAGCAGCGTGGACAGGAGGACCGAGCAGTACTTC.

This clonotype showed up just once. The rearrangement links TRBV28 to TRBJ2-5, with TRBD2 identical over 8 bases. This CDR3 is built from 13 residues. Germline CDR1 and CDR2: MDHEN and SYDVKM. The V gene end was trimmed by 6 bases and the J gene end by 4 bases; junction bases not matched to a gene: 4. DNA of the CDR3: TGTGCCAGCAGAAGCGGGGGAGCAGAGACCCAGTACTTC. It specifies CASRSGGAETQYF.

This chain uses TRBV12-3 or TRBV12-4 with TRBJ2-4, with 7 positions matching TRBD2. Near its end, the DNA agrees better with TRBJ2-5, so the J call may be wrong. The CDR3 runs to 14 residues. In DNA form, the CDR3 reads TGTGCCAGCAGGCTCACTAGCGACCAAGAGACCCAGTACTTC. Protein sequence: CASRLTSDQETQYF.

V and J are TRBV20-1 and TRBJ1-5, with unresolved D. The CDR3 length is 13 residues. CDR1 and CDR2 (germline): DFQATT, SNEGSKA (reference sequence). V was shortened by 2 bases and J by 3 bases, with 8 bases between the two germline ends. The CDR3 region has the DNA TGCAGTGCTAGACAGGTAGACAATCAGCCCCAGCATTTT. Translated: CSARQVDNQPQHF.

This clonotype showed up just a few times. The rearrangement joins TRBV21-1 to TRBJ2-1; the table names TRBD2, a call not compared with the DNA. TRBV21-1 is tagged as a pseudogene. The CDR3 is 17 amino acids. The CDR3 DNA is TGTGCCAGCAGCAAAGCGGAACTAGCGGGAGAGGCCAATGAGCAGTTCTTC. Protein: CASSKAELAGEANEQFF.